This TCR beta chain was retrieved from a study of T cell responses to AZD1222 COVID-19 vaccine (dated by TCRdb to the early 2020s). For the study in its entirety: TCR sequencing was performed for 230 to 250 trial participants, of whom 200 to 210 were given two doses of AZD1222 and 26 were given two doses of MenACWY control vaccine. Enrollment into the trials was organized by age into subgroups of 18-55, 56-69 and 70-plus years, and those subgroups contained roughly 150, 30 and 60 TCR-sequenced participants, respectively. Beyond this particular receptor, the publication reports: The 56-69-year group was small, and its depth increase did not reach significance, likely because of low power. Reportedly, almost half of the unique spike-specific TCRs recognized epitopes lying outside the regions that are mutated in the B.1.351 and B.1.1.7 variants. Conclusions about previously exposed vaccinees are limited, since just five to seven AZD1222 recipients were seropositive for SARS-CoV-2 at baseline. Spike-specific TCR breadth and depth rose significantly after two AZD1222 doses compared with day 0 and with MenACWY recipients. Participants were mostly white British, with more females than males. The authors suggested clonal diversity may have been underestimated. Because no day 14 peak-response samples were available, repertoires were characterized only after the peak T cell response. The vaccine-associated CD4 TCRs covered the entire spike protein, and the dominant responses fell in regions 160-218 and 743-854.

Relative to germline, V is missing 5 bases and J is missing 2 bases, with 9 bases of the junction outside any gene match. Sequences SGHTA (CDR1) and FQGNSA (CDR2) are obtained from the germline V gene. Including cysteine and phenylalanine, the CDR3 has 17 amino acids. Only the CDR3 DNA is retained, 51 bases long and in frame from the first base. Remarks on this clone: The antigen this receptor binds is unknown. Nothing much larger sits one base from this clone, and base qualities are not available.

The time point label here, explained by the study, means: baseline before first vaccination. Read against the paper, the sample's treatment or condition label means: meningococcal conjugate vaccine given as trial control. The vaccinee samples were drawn from two UK trials, COV001 and COV002, one of which was a single-blind randomized controlled phase 2/3 trial testing AZD1222 (ChAdOx1 nCoV-19) in healthy adults. For TCRbeta chain sequencing, PBMC samples were collected from trial participants at day 0 and at day 28 after the second dose. The CDR3 regions of human TCRbeta chains were subjected to immunosequencing. In the paper's pipeline: TCRs in the repertoires were compared against a reference library of SARS-CoV-2-specific TCRs that had been generated with the MIRA antigen-specificity platform. Breadth meant the fraction of unique TCRs that were SARS-CoV-2-associated, whereas depth meant the fraction of total T cells that were SARS-CoV-2-associated. Using the MIRA data, each spike-specific TCR was assigned both to the spike region to which the TCR was reactive and to a CD4 or CD8 class. Log10-transformed breadth and depth values were compared by one-way ANOVA with Sidak's multiple comparisons tests. The source is immuneACCESS, and TCRdb retained only in-frame sequences with V and J called. Part of the clones is not carried over; for the studies checked, unresolved V genes explain less than half of this, and the remainder is unexplained. D and trimming were read from the DNA, whereas the V and J calls and clone size are those reported in that table. Within this sample are 110,000 or so clones, with approximately 88% of them counted one time only. Of the sample, roughly 12% is held by the ten largest clones.

The receptor chain draws on TRBV7-2 and TRBJ2-7; 13 of the junction bases match TRBD2. Sequencing used peripheral blood, obtained on day 0 of MenACWY control vaccination. The source of this sequence is an adult in good health. This receptor carries the CDR3 CASSLRTSGSYPYEQYF. The sequence in DNA is TGTGCCAGCAGCCTCCGGACTAGCGGGAGCTATCCCTACGAGCAGTACTTC.